Listed here are 25 T cell receptor beta chains from one sample, sequenced in a study of regulatory T cells in long-lasting Graves disease. Time point described: newly diagnosed GD, antithyroid drugs for less than 3 months. Following extraction of RNA from PBMCs, that RNA was used to make the TCR library. CDR3 regions were amplified by Arm-PCR using iRepertoire HTBI primers to build TCR beta libraries. In TCRdb, the multiplex PCR reads were re-called with MiXCR into one record per CDR3 protein. The sample holds around 250,000 distinct CDR3 sequences, 18% seen once. In addition, the sample was reused for a study of T cells in Graves' hyperthyroidism and ophthalmopathy.

This sample comprised peripheral blood mononuclear cells (PBMCs), obtained at new diagnosis, from a patient treated with antithyroid drugs. These receptors were taken from a woman aged 25 to 39 with Graves disease.

Details on this clonotype: The likely explanation is a read error, given a far larger clone one base away. This chain's CDR3 is CASRPTRGVYGYTF. The DNA of the CDR3 is TGTGCCAGCAGGCCAACAAGGGGTGTCTATGGCTACACCTTC. The chain carries TRBV6-2 or TRBV6-3 and TRBJ1-2; maybe TRBD1 (5 bases). Germline CDR1 MNHEY, CDR2 SVGEGT. Trimming took off 6 bases at V and 4 bases at J, with 15 bases between the two ends. CDR3 size: 14 residues.

About this clonotype itself: This likely reflects a read error, since a far larger clone is one base away. The V call is TRBV20-1, the J call TRBJ2-1; possible D gene TRBD1, 7 bases. The CDR3 spans 15 residues. V lost 3 bases and J 10 bases, leaving 22 bases between the germline ends. CDR1 DFQATT and CDR2 SNEGSKA come from the germline V gene (reference sequence). For the CDR3, the DNA is TGCAGTGCTAGTGGGGGAGGACAGGAAGCCTACGAGCAGTTCTTC. Amino acids: CSASGGGQEAYEQFF.

This clonotype showed up many times. V and J are TRBV27 and TRBJ1-1; no definite D call. Germline V gives CDR1 MNHEY, CDR2 SMNVEV (reference sequence). Deletions cut 4 bases from V and 0 bases from J, with 6 bases between. This CDR3 region has 13 residues. CDR3: CASSSRMNTEAFF. Here the CDR3 DNA reads TGTGCCAGCAGTTCCCGAATGAACACTGAAGCTTTCTTT.

The chain carries TRBV5-1 and TRBJ1-1; the match to TRBD1 covers 7 bases. Trimming removed 4 bases from V and 0 bases from J; junction bases left unmatched: 6. The CDR3 length is 15 residues. Germline-derived CDR1 and CDR2 are SGHRS and YFSETQ. CDR3 DNA sequence: TGCGCCAGCAGCGCACAGACAGGGCTGAACACTGAAGCTTTCTTT. This gives the protein CASSAQTGLNTEAFF.

This clonotype was seen repeatedly, ten times or more. The V and J genes are TRBV11-2 and TRBJ1-1; maybe TRBD1 (5 bases). The CDR3 sequence is 13 residues long. The V and J ends lost 2 bases and 5 bases respectively, with 9 bases between them. Germline V gene lookup returns CDR1 SGHAT and CDR2 FQNNGV. The CDR3 is CASSLRGYTEAFF. CDR3 DNA: TGTGCCAGCAGCTTACGGGGGTATACTGAAGCTTTCTTT.

The chain has TRBV14 and TRBJ1-2; D may be TRBD1 (6 bases). Germline-derived CDR1 and CDR2 are SGHDN and FVKESK. Trimming left V 0 bases short and J 3 bases short, with 17 bases between. The CDR3 runs to 17 residues. The CDR3 region is CASSQERSERGHYGYTF. Written as DNA, the CDR3 is TGTGCCAGCAGCCAAGAGCGTAGCGAGCGGGGGCACTATGGCTACACCTTC.

This clonotype was detected many times. The chain employs TRBV6-1 and TRBJ1-2, with a tentative D call TRBD1 (6 bases). Germline-derived CDR1 and CDR2 are MNHNS and SASEGT. V shed 6 bases and J shed 2 bases, with 13 bases lying between them. The CDR3 is 14 amino acids. The CDR3 sequence: CASRVYRENYGYTF. The DNA of the CDR3 is TGTGCCAGCAGAGTCTACAGGGAAAACTATGGCTACACCTTC.

The rearrangement links TRBV6-5 to TRBJ1-3; weak D call: TRBD1 (5 bases). CDR1 MNHEY and CDR2 SVGAGI come from the germline V gene. The CDR3 runs 15 residues. Between the trimmed V and J ends, which lost 3 bases and 4 bases, there was a span of 13 bases. The CDR3 region has the DNA TGTGCCAGCAGTTATGTTGGGGGTGCGGGAAACACCATATATTTT. Encoded protein: CASSYVGGAGNTIYF.

The table lists this clonotype with many counts. This chain links TRBV19 with TRBJ2-7, with D maybe TRBD1 (6 bases). V lost 3 bases, J lost 4 bases, and 13 bases lay in between. CDR3 size: 14 residues. Per germline, CDR1 LNHDA and CDR2 SQIVND (reference sequence). The CDR3 DNA is TGTGCCAGTAGTATCGAGGGGGAAGGGTACGAGCAGTACTTC. This translates into CASSIEGEGYEQYF.

This clonotype was recorded many times. This rearrangement joins TRBV4-1 to TRBJ1-4; the match to TRBD1 covers 9 bases. The germline V gene encodes CDR1 MGHRA and CDR2 YSYEKL. The V segment lost 2 bases and the J segment 8 bases; nucleotides outside the gene matches: 6. CDR3 length equals 15 residues. This CDR3 is CASSQTGTGHEKLFF. The DNA for the CDR3 is TGCGCCAGCAGCCAAACCGGGACAGGGCACGAAAAACTGTTTTTT.

This clonotype occurred many times. The V and J genes are TRBV3-1 and TRBJ2-7, with a possible D match to TRBD1 (6 bases). Between the trimmed V and J ends, which lost 3 bases and 5 bases, there was a span of 14 bases. Germline CDR1 LGHDT, CDR2 YNNKEL (reference sequence). The CDR3 sequence is 14 residues long. The CDR3 is CASSQNRVSNEQYF. The CDR3 coding sequence is TGTGCCAGCAGCCAGAACAGGGTAAGCAACGAGCAGTACTTC.

In its sample, this clonotype was seen many times. The V call is TRBV11-2, the J call TRBJ2-5; D gene unclear. Germline assignment: CDR1 SGHAT and CDR2 FQNNGV. The CDR3 consists of 12 residues. V was shortened by 1 base and J by 4 bases, with 4 bases between the two germline ends. The chain's CDR3 is CASSLAGETQYF. For the CDR3, the DNA is TGTGCCAGCAGCTTAGCCGGAGAGACCCAGTACTTC.

In this sample, this clonotype turned up many times. This sequence joins TRBV20-1 and TRBJ2-7; TRBD1 agrees at 7 bases. With V trimmed by 2 bases and J by 2 bases, 15 bases remained unmatched. CDR3 size: 17 residues. Germline V lookup: CDR1 DFQATT, CDR2 SNEGSKA (reference sequence). CDR3 sequence reads: CSARSPPVRTGPYEQYF. The DNA for the CDR3 is TGCAGTGCTAGATCCCCTCCGGTCCGGACAGGCCCCTACGAGCAGTACTTC.

This clonotype was detected ten times or more. The chain links TRBV13 to TRBJ2-7, with D perhaps being TRBD1 or TRBD2 (6 bases each). Trimming cost V 5 bases and J 7 bases, with 15 bases left between them. This CDR3 is 13 amino acids long. Looked up from germline, CDR1 is PRHDT and CDR2 is FYEKMQ (reference sequence). The DNA for the CDR3 is TGTGCCAGCAGCAATGAGGGGGGAGGTGAGCAGTACTTC. It yields the protein CASSNEGGGEQYF.

The chain joins TRBV28 to TRBJ2-5, with 8 bases fitting TRBD2. The germline gives CDR1 MDHEN, CDR2 SYDVKM. The CDR3 covers 15 residues. Trimming took 10 bases from V and 1 from J; bases not matched to a gene: 11. The CDR3 coding sequence is TGTGCCATTTCCTATTCCGGGACTAGCCAAGAGACCCAGTACTTC. Protein sequence: CAISYSGTSQETQYF.

The gene calls are TRBV5-1 and TRBJ2-3; unclear D gene. Trimming removed 5 bases from V and 6 bases from J, with 10 bases in between. Germline CDR1 reads SGHRS; CDR2 reads YFSETQ. The CDR3 is made up of 12 amino acids. Here the CDR3 reads CASRDGWDTQYF. In DNA, the CDR3 is TGCGCCAGCAGGGACGGCTGGGATACGCAGTATTTT.

CDR3 sequence (DNA): TGTGCCAGCAGTTTATACGGGACAGGGGGAAGCAATCAGCCCCAGCATTTT. Amino acid sequence: CASSLYGTGGSNQPQHF. This sequence joins TRBV12-3 or TRBV12-4 and TRBJ1-5, with 11 nucleotides matching TRBD1. The CDR3 loop spans 17 amino acids. V lost 2 bases, J lost 1 base, and 4 bases stayed unmatched.

This clonotype was counted ten times or more. This rearrangement joins TRBV3-1 to TRBJ1-2; 7 nucleotides line up with TRBD1. The CDR3 runs to 13 residues. The germline gives CDR1 LGHDT, CDR2 YNNKEL (reference sequence). Losses at the gene ends were 6 bases for V and 7 bases for J; bases not matched to a gene: 8. CDR3 amino acids: CASRSKGARGYTF. The CDR3, as DNA: TGTGCCAGCAGATCCAAGGGGGCCCGTGGCTACACCTTC.

Many counts were recorded for this clonotype. V and J are TRBV29-1 and TRBJ1-2; TRBD1 matches 9 bases. The germline V gene encodes CDR1 SQVTM and CDR2 ANQGSEA. After removal of 7 bases from V and 6 bases from J, the junction contained 6 bases not matched to a gene. The CDR3 length is 12 residues. The DNA of the CDR3 is TGCAGCGCCGGGGACAGGGAGAATGGCTACACCTTC. Protein sequence: CSAGDRENGYTF.

This clonotype was observed many times. The chain combines TRBV19 with TRBJ2-5; D may correspond to TRBD1 or TRBD2 (6 bases each). Germline V gives CDR1 LNHDA, CDR2 SQIVND (reference sequence). The V end lost 6 bases, the J end lost 5 bases, and 19 bases lay between the germline ends. CDR3 length: 15 amino acids. DNA for the CDR3: TGTGCCAGTAGAACCACGATAGGGGGGCTTGAGACCCAGTACTTC. It is translated as CASRTTIGGLETQYF.

This clonotype was detected many times. The rearrangement joins TRBV7-6 to TRBJ2-2; 8 nucleotides align to TRBD1. The CDR3 has 18 residues. Trimming at V came to 0 bases and at J to 1 base, leaving 7 bases not matched to a gene. The germline V gene encodes CDR1 SGHVS and CDR2 FNYEAQ. CDR3 sequence: CASSLAYRDRKNTGELFF. The DNA of the CDR3 is TGTGCCAGCAGCTTAGCCTACCGGGACAGGAAGAACACCGGGGAGCTGTTTTTT.

In its sample, this clonotype was seen many times. This chain links TRBV11-2 with TRBJ2-1, with a weak D call TRBD1 (7 bases). Trimming cost V 5 bases and J 3 bases, with 17 bases left between them. The germline CDR1 and CDR2 sequences are SGHAT and FQNNGV. The CDR3 length is 16 residues. CDR3 nucleotides: TGTGCCAGCAGCCTCAACCGACAGGGAGGCTACAATGAGCAGTTCTTC. Translation: CASSLNRQGGYNEQFF.

In its sample, this clonotype was seen many times. This chain joins TRBV29-1 and TRBJ1-2; no definite D call. CDR1 and CDR2 (germline): SQVTM, ANQGSEA. The CDR3 runs 13 residues. V lost 5 bases and J lost 6, with 16 bases in between. CDR3 nucleotides: TGCAGCGTTCGCCGACTTGATGGTGATGGCTACACCTTC. Residues: CSVRRLDGDGYTF.

A few counts support this clonotype. Because it lacks the conserved phenylalanine or tryptophan at the end, this CDR3 is likely a read error. V gene TRBV5-1 combines with J gene TRBJ2-7, with 9 positions matching TRBD1. This CDR3 comprises 14 residues. Germline V gene sequence: CDR1 SGHRS, CDR2 YFSETQ. J was trimmed by 0 bases and V by 3 bases; bases with no gene match: 1. The CDR3 nucleotides read TGCGCCAGCAGCTGGGACAGGGCCTCCTACGAGCAGTACTTA. This codes for CASSWDRASYEQYL.

The chain uses TRBV3-1 and TRBJ2-7; TRBD1 might be the D (6 bases). The CDR3 extends over 15 amino acids. V was trimmed by 6 bases and J by 5 bases, leaving 20 bases between them. CDR1 is LGHDT, CDR2 YNNKEL, per germline (reference sequence). CDR3 DNA: TGTGCCAGCAGGCCTCCGGGACACAAGGGCCACGAGCAGTACTTC. Protein product: CASRPPGHKGHEQYF.